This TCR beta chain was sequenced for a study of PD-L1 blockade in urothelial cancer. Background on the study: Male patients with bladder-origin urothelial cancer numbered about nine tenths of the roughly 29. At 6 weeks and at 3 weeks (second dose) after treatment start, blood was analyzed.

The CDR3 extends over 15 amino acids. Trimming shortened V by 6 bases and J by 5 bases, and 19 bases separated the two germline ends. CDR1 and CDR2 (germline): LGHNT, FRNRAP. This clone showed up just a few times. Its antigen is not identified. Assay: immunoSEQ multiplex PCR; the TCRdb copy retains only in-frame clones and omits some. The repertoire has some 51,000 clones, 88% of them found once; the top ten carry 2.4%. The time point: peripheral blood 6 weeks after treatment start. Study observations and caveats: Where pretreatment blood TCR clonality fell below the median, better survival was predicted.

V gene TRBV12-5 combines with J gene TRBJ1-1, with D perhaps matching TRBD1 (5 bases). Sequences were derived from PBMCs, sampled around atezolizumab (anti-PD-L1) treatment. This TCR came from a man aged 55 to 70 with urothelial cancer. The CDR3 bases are TGTGCTAGTGGGGGGACCTCGGGCGGGGGTACTGAAGCTTTCTTT. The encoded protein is CASGGTSGGGTEAFF. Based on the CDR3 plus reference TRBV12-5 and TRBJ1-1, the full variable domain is DARVTQTPRHKVTEMGQEVTMRCQPILGHNTVFWYRQTMMQGLELLAYFRNRAPLDDSGMPKDRFSAEMPDATLATLKIQPSEPRDSAVYFCASGGTSGGGTEAFFGQGTRLTVV.